These T cell receptor beta chains were read from a single sample in a study of blood T cell repertoires in COVID-19. Here immunoSEQ multiplex PCR was the method, and the copy in TCRdb shows in-frame clones only, minus some. The data show some 150,000 clones, with about 77% seen just once and 9% held by the top ten. Sequenced: peripheral blood. The source of these receptors is a woman aged 50 to 60 with active or convalescent COVID-19. Both conserved end residues are part of each CDR3. A D gene is named only where the DNA matches it firmly. Size tells how often a clone was seen (once, few, many) or the class of an expanded clone, and some rows leave it out.

NA TRBJ1-3 TRBV5-1 NA TGCGCCAGCAGCTCTACTGGAAACACCATATATTTT CASSSTGNTIYF
NA TRBJ2-1 TRBV5-1 TRBD1 TGCGCCAGCAGCTCGGAAAGGGGACAGGGGATGTGGGGAAACAATGAGCAGTTCTTC CASSSERGQGMWGNNEQFF
few TRBJ1-5 TRBV5-1 NA TGCGCCAGCAGCGCGGAACTGAATCAGCCCCAGCATTTT CASSAELNQPQHF
NA TRBJ2-5 TRBV15 TRBD2 TGTGCCACCAGCAGAGATTTTGCTAGCGGTGAGGAGACCCAGTACTTC CATSRDFASGEETQYF
NA TRBJ1-4 TRBV30 TRBD1 TGTGCCTGGAAGGGACAGGGGAATGAAAAACTGTTTTTT CAWKGQGNEKLFF
few TRBJ2-7 TRBV7-9 NA TGTGCCAGCAGCTTTGGAGGGTCCGCCTACGAGCAGTACTTC CASSFGGSAYEQYF
NA TRBJ2-1 TRBV7-2 TRBD2 TGTGCCAGCAGCTACCGCGGACTAGCGGGAAGCAATGAGCAGTTCTTC CASSYRGLAGSNEQFF
NA TRBJ1-6 TRBV3-1/TRBV3-2 NA TGTGCCAGCAGCCAAGTAAAGGACAGAATTAATTCACCCCTCCACTTT CASSQVKDRINSPLHF
few TRBJ1-6 TRBV13 TRBD1 TGTGCCAGCACGGGACAGGGGGCCTCACCCCTCCACTTT CASTGQGASPLHF
NA TRBJ2-3 TRBV5-1 TRBD2 TGCGCCAGCAGCTTGGCTCCGGGACTAGCGGGAGGGCGTGGGGATACGCAGTATTTT CASSLAPGLAGGRGDTQYF
NA TRBJ2-7 TRBV7-2 TRBD2 TGTGCCAGCAGCTTAACGACTAGCGGGGCCTACGAGCAGTACTTC CASSLTTSGAYEQYF
few TRBJ2-2 TRBV7-2 TRBD1 TGTGCCAGCAGCCAGACTCAGGGGGCCGGGGAGCTGTTTTTT CASSQTQGAGELFF
NA TRBJ2-7 TRBV6-4 TRBD1 TGTGCCAGCAGTAATGAACCCGGGACAGGGTTTTACGAGCAGTACTTC CASSNEPGTGFYEQYF
few TRBJ2-1 TRBV7-2 TRBD1 TGTGCCAGCAGCTTAACGGACAGGGCGGACAATGAGCAGTTCTTC CASSLTDRADNEQFF
NA TRBJ1-1 TRBV5-1 TRBD1 TGCGCCAGCAGCTTGGGCGCAGGGGGGCGGAACACTGAAGCTTTCTTT CASSLGAGGRNTEAFF
NA TRBJ1-5 TRBV28 TRBD1 TGTGCCAGCAGTTTTCTCGGACAGGGGGGTCAGCCCCAGCATTTT CASSFLGQGGQPQHF
NA TRBJ1-1 TRBV19 TRBD1 TGTGCCAGTAGTAATCAAGGGACAGTTTCGACTGAAGCTTTCTTT CASSNQGTVSTEAFF
NA TRBJ2-3 TRBV9 NA TGTGCCAGCAGCGTAGGGAGGGGGGGGTTGTCAGATACGCAGTATTTT CASSVGRGGLSDTQYF
NA TRBJ2-5 TRBV7-3 NA TGTGCCAGCAGTTTCCAGGGTCAAGAGACCCAGTACTTC CASSFQGQETQYF
few TRBJ1-6 TRBV15 NA TGTGCCACCAGCAGAGTCTACAGGGAAAATTCACCCCTCCACTTT CATSRVYRENSPLHF
NA TRBJ1-5 TRBV19 TRBD1 TGTGCCAGTAGTATAGCCCGGACAGGCTCTTATCAGCCCCAGCATTTT CASSIARTGSYQPQHF
NA TRBJ2-3 TRBV10-3 TRBD1 TGTGCCATCAGTGAGATGGGACAGGGGGCTTCGGGAGATACGCAGTATTTT CAISEMGQGASGDTQYF
NA TRBJ1-2 TRBV7-2 TRBD1 TGTGCCAGCAGCCCTGGACAGGGGGTTATTGGCTACACCTTC CASSPGQGVIGYTF
NA TRBJ1-4 TRBV5-5 NA TGTGCCAGCAGCTTGGACAGCTGGGTTGAAAAACTGTTTTTT CASSLDSWVEKLFF
NA TRBJ1-2 TRBV5-1 NA TGCGCCAGCAGCTTGGGCCTAGGGGATTCTAACTATGGCTACACCTTC CASSLGLGDSNYGYTF
few TRBJ2-5 TRBV2 TRBD2 TGTGCCAGCAACCTAGCGGGGGGTTGGGAGACCCAGTACTTC CASNLAGGWETQYF
few TRBJ1-2 TRBV25-1 TRBD1 TGTGCCAGCAGTGAATACCCGGACAGGGGGCGCGGCTACACCTTC CASSEYPDRGRGYTF
NA TRBJ2-1 TRBV7-7 TRBD2 TGTGCTAGCAGCAAGGGACTAGCGGGGCAGAATGAGCAGTTCTTC CASSKGLAGQNEQFF
NA TRBJ2-7 TRBV6-5 NA TGTGCCAGCAGTTACTCGAGGGGGTACGAGCAGTACTTC CASSYSRGYEQYF
NA TRBJ1-5 TRBV19 NA TGTGCCAGTAGTACCGGCGGCTCCGGCAATCAGCCCCAGCATTTT CASSTGGSGNQPQHF
NA TRBJ1-4 TRBV14 NA TGTGCCAGCAGCGTATCCCAGGGCAAGGCTAATGAAAAACTGTTTTTT CASSVSQGKANEKLFF
few TRBJ2-7 TRBV2 TRBD2 TGTGCCAGCAGTGAAGCGGGACTAGCGGGAGTGGACGAGCAGTACTTC CASSEAGLAGVDEQYF
NA TRBJ1-2 TRBV18 NA TGTGCCAGCTCACCATCCCGGGAGCTGGGAGTCACCTTC CASSPSRELGVTF
NA TRBJ1-1 TRBV9 TRBD1 TGTGCCAGCAGCGGGACAGGGCGGAGCACTGAAGCTTTCTTT CASSGTGRSTEAFF
NA TRBJ1-2 TRBV18 TRBD1 TGTGCCAGCTCACCCCAAGACAGGGGGTCGGGCTACACCTTC CASSPQDRGSGYTF
NA TRBJ1-1 TRBV7-2 TRBD1 TGTGCCAGCAGCTCACCCCCAGGGGGACAGGGGGCCACTGAAGCTTTCTTT CASSSPPGGQGATEAFF
NA TRBJ2-1 TRBV4-3 TRBD2 TGCGCCAGCAGCCAAACCGGGACTAGCGACGATGAGCAGTTCTTC CASSQTGTSDDEQFF
NA TRBJ1-1 TRBV27 NA TGTGCCAGCAACAATTTTGGCACTGAAGCTTTCTTT CASNNFGTEAFF
once TRBJ2-1 TRBV28 TRBD1 TGTGCCAGCAGTGGACCCGGGACAGGGGGAAGGGAGCAGTTCTTC CASSGPGTGGREQFF
NA TRBJ1-4 TRBV7-9 NA TGTGCCAGCAGCTTAGGTGCCGGGAGGAATGAAAAACTGTTTTTT CASSLGAGRNEKLFF
NA TRBJ2-2 TRBV25-1 TRBD1 TGTGCCAGCCGGGGACAGGGGGCCACCGGGGAGCTGTTTTTT CASRGQGATGELFF
NA TRBJ1-5 TRBV28 NA TGTGCCAGCAGTTTCATGGGCCAACGCAATCAGCCCCAGCATTTT CASSFMGQRNQPQHF
NA TRBJ1-2 TRBV11-2 TRBD1 TGTGCCAGCAGCCGAGGGACAGATCCAGGCTACACCTTC CASSRGTDPGYTF
NA TRBJ2-3 TRBV7-2 NA TGTGCCAGCAGCTTGAGGAGGGCCGCAGATACGCAGTATTTT CASSLRRAADTQYF
NA TRBJ1-4 TRBV30 TRBD1 TGTGCCTGGAGTCTCCCCGGGACAGGGCATGAAAAACTGTTTTTT CAWSLPGTGHEKLFF
NA TRBJ1-6 TRBV30 NA TGTGCCTGGAGTATTGGGGCAGGGGAAAATTCACCCCTCCACTTT CAWSIGAGENSPLHF
few TRBJ2-5 TRBV7-8 TRBD1 TGTGCCAGCAGCTTCGGCAGGGGGCGAGAGACCCAGTACTTC CASSFGRGRETQYF
NA TRBJ1-4 TRBV9 NA TGTGCCAGCAGCGTAGGCGGAGTGAATGAAAAACTGTTTTTT CASSVGGVNEKLFF
few TRBJ1-6 TRBV18 NA TGTGCCAGCTCACCAGGAGCGGGGACTAATTCACCCCTCCACTTT CASSPGAGTNSPLHF
NA TRBJ2-5 TRBV19 TRBD2 TGTGCCAGTAGTATAGGCTCTAGCGGACAAGAGACCCAGTACTTC CASSIGSSGQETQYF
once TRBJ2-7 TRBV11-3 TRBD1 TGTGCCAGCAGCAGGGACAGGGAAGGCGAGCAGTACTTC CASSRDREGEQYF
NA TRBJ1-3 TRBV5-1 NA TGCGCCAGCAGCCAATTACAGGGATCGGGGATATATTTT CASSQLQGSGIYF
NA TRBJ2-1 TRBV7-3 NA TGTGCCAGCAGCTTAAATGAGGGGAGGGAGCAGTTCTTC CASSLNEGREQFF